The T cell receptor beta chain under discussion was sequenced for a study of Ad26.COV2.S vaccination and SARS-CoV-2 variants. As to this clone: Its antigen is not known.

Treatment reported: 15 to 20 received Ad26.COV2.S at low or high dose, single or two shots; a few received placebo; per-sample allocation not given. Collection of samples fell on day 63 after the first vaccine or placebo injection. This CDR3 comprises 15 residues. With 2 bases removed from V and 2 bases from J, the gap between germline ends came to 14 bases. The V gene's germline CDR1 is SGHDT and CDR2 YYEEEE. General study points: Spike-specific CD8+ and CD4+ T cell responses reportedly showed substantial breadth after vaccination.

The method was immunoSEQ multiplex PCR; TCRdb's version includes in-frame clones alone and lacks a portion of them. The table records 430,000 or so clones, 90% of them present only once. V and J are TRBV5-6 and TRBJ2-7; no clear D gene. This TCR derives from a person between 18 and 65 years old who received the Ad26.COV2.S COVID-19 vaccine or a placebo. Sequencing used peripheral blood, obtained in a trial of Ad26.COV2.S vaccine versus placebo. The CDR3, as DNA: TGTGCCAGCAGCTTAGGAACCCAACGCACCTACGAGCAGTACTTC. Its protein is CASSLGTQRTYEQYF.